This TCR beta chain stems from a study of memory CD4+ T cells and cytomegalovirus serostatus. Libraries were prepared by immunoSEQ multiplex PCR; TCRdb keeps only in-frame clonotypes and omits some of them. The sample yields over 55,000 clones, under 80% seen once. Between the trimmed V and J ends, which lost 2 bases and 2 bases, there was a span of 12 bases. The CDR3 contains 15 residues. Germline V lookup: CDR1 SEHNR, CDR2 FQNEAQ (reference sequence). Concerning this clone: Within the sample, other DNA sequences also encode this same CDR3.

Single viable CD3+CD4+CD8-CD45RO+ cells were sorted as the memory CD4+ T cells. The receptor was derived from an adult in good health and CMV-seronegative. The chain combines TRBV7-9 with TRBJ1-2; a possible D gene is TRBD1 (6 bases). Specimen: memory CD4+ T cells from blood. The CDR3 spells CASSLPQGLNYGYTF. The CDR3 region has the DNA TGTGCCAGCAGCTTACCACAGGGATTAAACTATGGCTACACCTTC.